Below, 25 T cell receptor beta chains from the same sample are listed, as sequenced in a study of blood T cell repertoires in COVID-19. Measured with immunoSEQ multiplex PCR; TCRdb has only the in-frame clones, and not every one. The sample contains nearly 350,000 clones, around 91% of which appear only once. The sequenced sample was peripheral blood. The receptors were gathered from a woman aged 18-29 years who had recovered from COVID-19.

This chain uses TRBV5-4 with TRBJ1-2; tentative D call: TRBD1 (6 bases). The CDR3 length is 14 residues. Germline V lookup: CDR1 SGHNT, CDR2 YYREEE (reference sequence). V dropped 4 bases and J dropped 5 bases, with 15 bases sitting between them. The CDR3 loop reads CASSGPGGRYGYTF. The CDR3 nucleotides are TGTGCCAGCAGCGGACCGGGGGGCAGATATGGCTACACCTTC. Full variable domain (rest looked up from reference TRBV5-4 and TRBJ1-2): ETGVTQSPTHLIKTRGQQVTLRCSSQSGHNTVSWYQQALGQGPQFIFQYYREEENGRGNFPPRFSGLQFPNYSSELNVNALELDDSALYLCASSGPGGRYGYTFGSGTRLTVV.

The chain joins TRBV7-8 to TRBJ2-7; maybe TRBD2 (5 bases). There are 13 residues in the CDR3. Trimming removed 2 bases at V and 6 bases at J, with 11 bases between. Germline CDR1 is SGHVS and CDR2 is FQNEAQ. CDR3 sequence: CASSLLGISEQYV. The CDR3 nucleotides are TGTGCCAGCAGCTTACTCGGGATATCCGAGCAGTACGTC.

Comments on this clone: This same CDR3 is encoded by further DNA sequences in the sample. The J gene is TRBJ2-7, the V gene TRBV29-1, with TRBD1 matching over 7 bases. V shed 6 bases, J shed 0 bases, and the junction held 2 bases outside the gene matches. The CDR3 has 12 amino acids. CDR1 and CDR2 from the germline V gene are SQVTM and ANQGSEA. DNA of the CDR3: TGCAGCGTCCGGGACAGCTCCTACGAGCAGTACGTC. Amino acid sequence: CSVRDSSYEQYV.

In this sample, this clone turned up once. The rearrangement links TRBV30 to TRBJ1-2, with D hard to call. This CDR3 spans 13 amino acids. V shed 5 bases and J shed 3 bases, with 13 bases lying between them. Germline-derived CDR1 and CDR2 are GTSNPN and SVGIG (reference sequence). Here the CDR3 reads CAWRGGVDYGYTF. The CDR3 coding sequence is TGTGCCTGGCGGGGAGGAGTAGACTATGGCTACACCTTC.

The chain is built from TRBV9 and TRBJ2-3; the D gene is possibly TRBD1 (5 bases). Germline V gives CDR1 SGDLS, CDR2 YYNGEE. V was cut by 1 base and J by 2 bases, with 11 bases left in between. This CDR3 has 15 amino acids. The CDR3 coding sequence is TGTGCCAGCAGCGTAACGCAGGGCCACACAGATACGCAGTATTTT. This gives the protein CASSVTQGHTDTQYF.

This sequence joins TRBV5-1 and TRBJ2-5; 14 bases agree with TRBD2. The germline V gene encodes CDR1 SGHRS and CDR2 YFSETQ. Unmatched junction bases numbered 5, after V lost 3 bases and J lost 4 bases. The CDR3 extends over 16 amino acids. The DNA of the CDR3 is TGCGCCAGCAGCTCGACTAGCGGGAGGGTAGCAGAGACCCAGTACTTC. It is translated as CASSSTSGRVAETQYF.

This chain connects TRBV2 to TRBJ2-2; possibly TRBD2 for D (5 bases). Germline CDR1 and CDR2: SNHLY and FYNNEI. The CDR3 runs to 16 residues. V lost 8 bases, J lost 7 bases, and 23 bases lay in between. CDR3 residues: CASSGVGADMDGELFF. The CDR3, as DNA: TGTGCCAGCTCCGGGGTGGGAGCGGATATGGACGGGGAGCTGTTTTTT.

This chain connects TRBV7-2 to TRBJ1-1, with TRBD1 as a possible D gene (6 bases). Germline V gene sequence: CDR1 SGHTA, CDR2 FQGNSA. The germline V and J ends were trimmed by 5 bases and 5 bases, with 18 bases remaining between them. This CDR3 is built from 15 residues. The CDR3: CASSQAQGLGTEAFF. The CDR3 region has the DNA TGTGCCAGCAGCCAAGCCCAGGGGCTGGGGACTGAAGCTTTCTTT. Drawing the rest from reference TRBV7-2 and TRBJ1-1, the complete variable domain is GAGVSQSPSNKVTEKGKDVELRCDPISGHTALYWYRQSLGQGLEFLIYFQGNSAPDKSGLPSDRFSAERTGGSVSTLTIQRTQQEDSAVYLCASSQAQGLGTEAFFGQGTRLTVV.

The genes are TRBV7-2 and TRBJ1-1; TRBD1 agrees at 9 bases. Trimming took 5 bases from V and 5 from J; bases not matched to a gene: 9. In germline, CDR1 is SGHTA, CDR2 FQGNSA. The CDR3 spans 15 residues. CDR3 bases: TGTGCCAGCAGCCCCGGGACAGGGAGATTAACTGAAGCTTTCTTT. This codes for CASSPGTGRLTEAFF. The whole variable domain, remainder taken from reference TRBV7-2 and TRBJ1-1, is GAGVSQSPSNKVTEKGKDVELRCDPISGHTALYWYRQSLGQGLEFLIYFQGNSAPDKSGLPSDRFSAERTGGSVSTLTIQRTQQEDSAVYLCASSPGTGRLTEAFFGQGTRLTVV.

This sequence joins TRBV7-9 and TRBJ1-2; D call uncertain. V was trimmed by 2 bases and J by 5 bases, leaving 6 bases between them. The germline V gene has CDR1 SEHNR and CDR2 FQNEAQ (reference sequence). CDR3 length: 12 residues. The CDR3 coding sequence is TGTGCCAGCAGCTTAACAGAGTATGGCTACACCTTC. This translates into CASSLTEYGYTF.

The rearrangement uses TRBV11-2 and TRBJ1-2, with D unresolved. V was cut by 2 bases and J by 8 bases, with 9 bases left in between. Germline CDR1 reads SGHAT; CDR2 reads FQNNGV. The CDR3 contains 12 residues. The CDR3 bases are TGTGCCAGCAGCTTATACCGTGAGGGCTACACCTTC. Translated: CASSLYREGYTF. The variable domain in full, completed from reference TRBV11-2 and TRBJ1-2, reads EAGVAQSPRYKIIEKRQSVAFWCNPISGHATLYWYQQILGQGPKLLIQFQNNGVVDDSQLPKDRFSAERLKGVDSTLKIQPAKLEDSAVYLCASSLYREGYTFGSGTRLTVV.

V is TRBV6-2 or TRBV6-3 and J is TRBJ1-2; possibly TRBD1 for D (5 bases). This CDR3 is 14 amino acids long. From germline, CDR1 is MNHEY and CDR2 SVGEGT. With 5 bases removed from V and 3 bases from J, the gap between germline ends came to 13 bases. CDR3 sequence: CASSTRQGDYGYTF. DNA of the CDR3: TGTGCCAGCAGTACCAGGCAGGGTGACTATGGCTACACCTTC.

This chain links TRBV7-7 with TRBJ1-1; D may be TRBD1 (6 bases). From germline, CDR1 is SSHAT and CDR2 FNYEAQ (reference sequence). This CDR3 is built from 19 residues. Trimming stripped 2 bases from V and 2 bases from J, with 24 bases between. The CDR3 region has the DNA TGTGCCAGCAGCTTACAAGGGACACCACCATGGGGGCCTAACACTGAAGCTTTCTTT. Amino acid sequence: CASSLQGTPPWGPNTEAFF.

The chain links TRBV14 to TRBJ2-3; TRBD1 matches at 7 bases. The V gene end was trimmed by 5 bases and the J gene end by 6 bases; junction bases not matched to a gene: 8. From germline, CDR1 is SGHDN and CDR2 FVKESK. This CDR3 is 14 amino acids long. CDR3 DNA: TGTGCCAGCAGCGAGATAGGGGGCTCGGATACGCAGTATTTT. This encodes CASSEIGGSDTQYF.

The chain recombines TRBV25-1 with TRBJ2-7, with D unclear. CDR1 and CDR2 (germline): MGHDK, SYGVNS. V was shortened by 3 bases and J by 0 bases, with 9 bases between the two germline ends. The CDR3 loop spans 14 amino acids. The CDR3 spells CASSDPLLSYEQYV. CDR3 sequence (DNA): TGTGCCAGCAGTGACCCTCTCCTCTCCTACGAGCAGTACGTC.

The chain couples TRBV19 to TRBJ2-1; 11 bases fit TRBD2. Per the germline V gene, CDR1 is LNHDA and CDR2 is SQIVND (reference sequence). The length of the CDR3 is 16 residues. Losses at the gene ends were 1 base for V and 7 bases for J; bases not matched to a gene: 6. The CDR3 DNA reads as TGTGCCAGTAGTATAGTTACGGGACTAGCGGCGAATGAGCAGTTCTTC. This codes for CASSIVTGLAANEQFF. The entire variable domain, with the rest obtained from reference TRBV19 and TRBJ2-1, is as follows: DGGITQSPKYLFRKEGQNVTLSCEQNLNHDAMYWYRQDPGQGLRLIYYSQIVNDFQKGDIAEGYSVSREKKESFPLTVTSAQKNPTAFYLCASSIVTGLAANEQFFGPGTRLTVL.

Here the CDR3 DNA reads TGTGCCAGCAGTTTAGGAACAGTGACCCCTTTGAACACTGAAGCTTTCTTT. Translating it yields CASSLGTVTPLNTEAFF. This chain uses TRBV28 with TRBJ1-1; D unclear. The CDR3 contains 17 residues. Germline V gives CDR1 MDHEN, CDR2 SYDVKM. The ends were cut back, 2 bases at V and 0 bases at J, with 16 bases in the middle.

This chain links TRBV7-6 with TRBJ1-1; a possible D gene is TRBD1 (5 bases). The CDR3 totals 16 residues. Germline V gene lookup returns CDR1 SGHVS and CDR2 FNYEAQ. Trimming left V 5 bases short and J 2 bases short, with 18 bases between. In DNA, the CDR3 is TGTGCCAGCAGCCCCCAAGCGTCTAGGGGCAACACTGAAGCTTTCTTT. Its protein product is CASSPQASRGNTEAFF.

V gene TRBV5-1 combines with J gene TRBJ2-3, with TRBD1 matching over 9 bases. Germline values: CDR1 SGHRS, CDR2 YFSETQ. Losses at the gene ends were 4 bases for V and 3 bases for J; bases not matched to a gene: 6. This CDR3 spans 15 amino acids. The CDR3 is CASSGGQGGTDTQYF. The CDR3 coding sequence is TGCGCCAGCAGCGGGGGACAGGGAGGGACAGATACGCAGTATTTT.

This chain links TRBV2 with TRBJ1-1, with TRBD1 identical over 7 bases. J lost 4 bases, V lost 7 bases, and 9 bases had no gene match. Germline V CDR1 and CDR2: SNHLY, FYNNEI. The CDR3 loop spans 14 amino acids. The chain's CDR3 is CASTEGQVVTEAFF. Written as DNA, the CDR3 is TGTGCCAGCACCGAAGGACAGGTAGTCACTGAAGCTTTCTTT.

The CDR3, as DNA: TGTGCCAGCAGCCCCTCCCAGGGCCCCATTGGCTACACCTTC. Protein sequence: CASSPSQGPIGYTF. The V call is TRBV28, the J call TRBJ1-2, with D possibly TRBD1 on 5 matching bases. Trimming took 6 bases from V and 7 from J, leaving 18 bases between them. This CDR3 is built from 14 residues. Per germline, CDR1 MDHEN and CDR2 SYDVKM.

The CDR3 region is CASSLVGTSTDTQYF. For the CDR3, the DNA is TGTGCCAGCAGCTTAGTCGGGACTAGCACAGATACGCAGTATTTT. The V and J genes are TRBV7-9 and TRBJ2-3; TRBD2 is a possible D gene (6 bases). CDR3 size: 15 residues. The ends were cut back, 1 base at V and 0 bases at J, with 8 bases in the middle. Per germline, CDR1 SEHNR and CDR2 FQNEAQ (reference sequence).

This clone was seen once. The chain couples TRBV4-1 to TRBJ1-1; D possibly corresponds to TRBD1 (5 bases). The CDR3 totals 17 residues. CDR1 MGHRA and CDR2 YSYEKL come from the germline V gene. Trimming took 7 bases from V and 0 from J, leaving 21 bases between them. CDR3 sequence (DNA): TGCGCCAGCACGCAAAGATCCTCGGACACTATGAACACTGAAGCTTTCTTT. Protein product: CASTQRSSDTMNTEAFF.

The chain uses TRBV5-6 and TRBJ2-7; D perhaps matches TRBD2 (6 bases). The CDR3 extends over 15 amino acids. CDR1 is SGHDT and CDR2 is YYEEEE in the germline V gene. The V gene lost 0 bases and the J gene lost 3 bases, with 13 bases spanning the gap. CDR3 bases: TGTGCCAGCAGCTTGGGCGGGAACATTCACTACGAGCAGTACGTC. Translated: CASSLGGNIHYEQYV.

In its sample, this clone was seen once. The chain has TRBV28 and TRBJ1-3, with D unclear. In germline, CDR1 is MDHEN, CDR2 SYDVKM. Trimming took off 5 bases at V and 0 bases at J, with 11 bases between the two ends. The CDR3 sequence is 15 residues long. CDR3 amino acids: CASSGFGSSGNTIYF. The CDR3 DNA sequence: TGTGCCAGCAGTGGTTTCGGTAGCTCTGGAAACACCATATATTTT.